This entry features one T cell receptor beta chain sequence. Its specificity is unknown. These data belong to a study of T cell responses to AZD1222 COVID-19 vaccine. Study-level findings and limits: Donors were mostly white British, more females; clonal diversity possibly underestimated.

The assay was immunoSEQ multiplex PCR, and TCRdb's table has in-frame clones only and misses some. The sample consists of approximately 100,000 clones, less than 90% of them appearing once. The V end was cut by 5 bases, the J end by 8 bases, with 7 bases between. Per the germline V gene, CDR1 is SNHLY and CDR2 is FYNNEI. This CDR3 has 11 residues. This TCR was sampled from an adult who received the AZD1222 COVID-19 vaccine. The chain is built from TRBV2 and TRBJ2-1; maybe TRBD1 (5 bases). The specimen was peripheral blood, collected 28 days after the second AZD1222 dose. The DNA for the CDR3 is TGTGCCAGCAGTCCAGGGTATGAGCAGTTCTTC. Protein product: CASSPGYEQFF.